This T cell receptor beta chain was sequenced in a study of blood T cell repertoires in COVID-19. The germline V gene encodes CDR1 GTSNPN and CDR2 SVGIG (reference sequence). Trimming removed 8 bases from V and 7 bases from J, with 17 bases in between. CDR3 size: 12 residues. The repertoire was sequenced with immunoSEQ multiplex PCR; TCRdb's copy has only in-frame clones and lacks some. The repertoire holds under 400,000 clones, with roughly 86% as singletons. The chain recombines TRBV30 with TRBJ1-1, with no clear D. Material: peripheral blood. This TCR was sampled from a woman aged 25-40 years with COVID-19, enrolled during active disease. The CDR3 loop is CAVGTRIYEAFF. The CDR3 coding sequence is TGTGCCGTGGGCACCCGGATATATGAAGCTTTCTTT. Based on the CDR3 plus reference TRBV30 and TRBJ1-1, the full variable domain is SQTIHQWPATLVQPVGSPLSLECTVEGTSNPNLYWYRQAAGRGLQLLFYSVGIGQISSEVPQNLSASRPQDRQFILSSKKLLLSDSGFYLCAVGTRIYEAFFGQGTRLTVV.